Below are 3 T cell receptor beta chains sequenced from a single sample in a study. The repertoire was sequenced with immunoSEQ multiplex PCR; TCRdb's copy has only in-frame clones and lacks some. The data show tens of thousands of clones, around 93% seen once. Material: PBMCs. Receptor source: a man aged 35-49 years with rheumatoid arthritis.

This clone was recorded only once. The CDR3 sequence is CASSQEGQGNTEAFF. The DNA of the CDR3 is TGCGCCAGCAGCCAAGAGGGACAGGGTAACACTGAAGCTTTCTTT. The chain uses TRBV4-1 and TRBJ1-1, with 9 bases lining up with TRBD1. Trimming at V came to 0 bases and at J to 2 bases, leaving 1 base not matched to a gene. This CDR3 is 15 amino acids long. CDR1 and CDR2 from the germline V gene are MGHRA and YSYEKL.

The J gene is TRBJ2-1, the V gene TRBV28, with TRBD2 as a possible D gene (6 bases). This CDR3 comprises 11 residues. The germline CDR1 and CDR2 sequences are MDHEN and SYDVKM. V lost 11 bases and J 7 bases, leaving 12 bases between the germline ends. The CDR3 DNA follows: TGTGCCTCCTTAGCGGTTAATGAGCAGTTCTTC. Protein: CASLAVNEQFF.

The chain joins TRBV24-1 to TRBJ2-2; 8 bases are a match to TRBD2. CDR3 size: 14 residues. The germline CDR1 and CDR2 sequences are KGHDR and SFDVKD. V lost 9 bases and J lost 5; bases outside the gene matches: 7. CDR3 loop: CATRGGVGTGELFF. The CDR3, as DNA: TGTGCCACCCGGGGGGGAGTAGGTACCGGGGAGCTGTTTTTT.